This T cell receptor (beta chain) was sequenced during a study of radiotherapy plus CTLA-4 blockade in lung cancer. Profiling relied on immunoSEQ multiplex PCR, and the TCRdb table lists in-frame clones only, not all of them. Of 50,000 to 65,000 clones listed, about 85% are singletons. Germline V gene lookup returns CDR1 SEHNR and CDR2 FQNEAQ (reference sequence). With 5 bases clipped from V and 2 bases from J, the junction kept 7 bases outside the gene matches. This CDR3 has 15 amino acids. This TCR was recovered from a human donor with non-small cell lung cancer who had a complete response to radiotherapy plus ipilimumab. The chain couples TRBV7-9 to TRBJ1-2; 8 nucleotides match TRBD1. Sequenced here: peripheral blood, sampled from a patient treated with radiotherapy plus ipilimumab. CDR3 DNA: TGTGCCAGCAGCGGTACAGGGGGGAAGAACTATGGCTACACCTTC. Its translation is CASSGTGGKNYGYTF.